Following are 11 T cell receptor beta chains from one sample sequenced in a study of T cells in tuberculosis (dated by TCRdb to the late 2010s). Library method: the immunoSEQ multiplex PCR assay. TCRdb limited this immuneACCESS table to in-frame rearrangements with V and J called. A share of clones is missing; checked studies link under half to unresolved V genes, and the rest is unexplained. This sample holds approximately 35,000 clones; over 95% were observed only once. The ten largest clones add up to 2% to 2.5% of the sample. The source material was PBMCs. The receptors were gathered from a donor between 5 and 29 years old with latent tuberculosis or without tuberculosis infection.

The V gene is TRBV5-4, the J gene TRBJ2-7; the match to TRBD1 covers 9 bases. J gave up 1 base and V 1 base, and 3 bases lay outside the gene matches. This CDR3 is 15 amino acids long. Germline-derived CDR1 and CDR2 are SGHNT and YYREEE (reference sequence). The CDR3 region has the DNA TGTGCCAGCAGCTTGCCCGGACAGGGGTCCTACGAGCAGTACTTC. Its translation is CASSLPGQGSYEQYF.

V is TRBV19 and J is TRBJ2-1; the match to TRBD2 covers 7 bases. CDR3 length equals 15 residues. Germline CDR1 and CDR2: LNHDA and SQIVND (reference sequence). The junction had 8 bases not matched to a gene; V was cut back by 3 bases and J by 6 bases. CDR3 loop: CASSISTSGTNEQFF. The CDR3 coding sequence is TGTGCCAGTAGTATCTCCACCAGCGGGACCAATGAGCAGTTCTTC.

This clone was picked up one time. J is TRBJ1-1 and V is TRBV6-5, with no clear D. The CDR3 consists of 12 residues. The germline V gene encodes CDR1 MNHEY and CDR2 SVGAGI. The ends were cut back, 5 bases at V and 2 bases at J, with 6 bases in the middle. The CDR3 nucleotides read TGTGCCAGCAGTGTCTCCAACACTGAAGCTTTCTTT. Amino acid sequence: CASSVSNTEAFF.

The chain couples TRBV5-6 to TRBJ1-1, with D possibly TRBD1 on 5 matching bases. The V end lost 4 bases, the J end lost 0 bases, and 10 bases lay between the germline ends. In germline, CDR1 is SGHDT, CDR2 YYEEEE. This CDR3 comprises 14 residues. CDR3 sequence reads: CASSMGLLNTEAFF. Written as DNA, the CDR3 is TGTGCCAGCAGCATGGGACTTTTGAACACTGAAGCTTTCTTT. Supplemented by reference TRBV5-6 and TRBJ1-1, the full variable domain reads DAGVTQSPTHLIKTRGQQVTLRCSPKSGHDTVSWYQQALGQGPQFIFQYYEEEERQRGNFPDRFSGHQFPNYSSELNVNALLLGDSALYLCASSMGLLNTEAFFGQGTRLTVV.

J is TRBJ2-5 and V is TRBV7-3; 12 bases are shared with TRBD2. The V segment lost 5 bases and the J segment 2 bases; nucleotides outside the gene matches: 12. The CDR3 runs 18 residues. CDR1 SGHTA and CDR2 FQGTGA come from the germline V gene. CDR3 amino acids: CASSPGALAGGKQETQYF. In DNA form, the CDR3 reads TGTGCCAGCAGCCCTGGGGCACTAGCGGGGGGTAAACAAGAGACCCAGTACTTC.

A single count supports this clone. In DNA, the CDR3 is TGTGCCACCAGCAGACCTGACAGGGGCCCTAATGAAAAACTGTTTTTT. Its protein is CATSRPDRGPNEKLFF. This chain links TRBV15 with TRBJ1-4; 8 bases line up with TRBD1. The germline V gene has CDR1 LNHNV and CDR2 YYDKDF (reference sequence). With V trimmed by 2 bases and J by 3 bases, 5 bases remained unmatched. CDR3 length equals 16 residues.

The V and J genes are TRBV7-2 and TRBJ2-3, with D maybe TRBD2 (6 bases). The CDR3 length is 13 residues. CDR1 is SGHTA and CDR2 is FQGNSA in the germline V gene. Between the trimmed V and J ends, which lost 2 bases and 4 bases, there was a span of 7 bases. CDR3 loop: CASSLSGADTQYF. The DNA for the CDR3 is TGTGCCAGCAGCTTATCGGGGGCAGATACGCAGTATTTT.

The chain employs TRBV10-3 and TRBJ2-5; TRBD2 agrees at 15 bases. Germline V CDR1 and CDR2: ENHRY, SYGVKD. V trimming: 5 bases; J trimming: 5 bases; junction bases outside the gene matches: 6. CDR3 length: 16 amino acids. This CDR3 reads CAISPGLAGGRETQYF. The CDR3 bases are TGTGCCATCAGTCCCGGACTAGCGGGAGGGCGGGAGACCCAGTACTTC.

J is TRBJ2-7 and V is TRBV7-6; 9 bases map to TRBD1. J gave up 4 bases and V 3 bases, and 4 bases lay outside the gene matches. The germline gives CDR1 SGHVS, CDR2 FNYEAQ. The CDR3 extends over 14 amino acids. CDR3 sequence (DNA): TGTGCCAGCAGCTTGGGACAGGGAGGGTACGAGCAGTACTTC. Protein: CASSLGQGGYEQYF. Variable domain in full (rest from reference TRBV7-6 and TRBJ2-7): GAGVSQSPRYKVTKRGQDVALRCDPISGHVSLYWYRQALGQGPEFLTYFNYEAQQDKSGLPNDRFSAERPEGSISTLTIQRTEQRDSAMYRCASSLGQGGYEQYFGPGTRLTVT.

The chain employs TRBV5-1 and TRBJ2-1, with TRBD2 identical over 11 bases. The ends lost 3 bases at V and 0 bases at J; junction bases unmatched: 14. This CDR3 contains 20 residues. Germline V gives CDR1 SGHRS, CDR2 YFSETQ. The CDR3 region is CASSYGTSGRSGGSYNEQFF. DNA for the CDR3: TGCGCCAGCAGCTACGGCACTAGCGGGAGAAGTGGTGGCTCCTACAATGAGCAGTTCTTC.

This sequence joins TRBV28 and TRBJ2-3; possibly TRBD2 for D (6 bases). Germline lookup yields CDR1 MDHEN and CDR2 SYDVKM. This CDR3 is built from 14 residues. With 2 bases removed from V and 0 bases from J, the gap between germline ends came to 6 bases. The CDR3 DNA reads as TGTGCCAGCAGTTTAGGGGGGAGCACAGATACGCAGTATTTT. Translation: CASSLGGSTDTQYF. Full variable domain (rest looked up from reference TRBV28 and TRBJ2-3): DVKVTQSSRYLVKRTGEKVFLECVQDMDHENMFWYRQDPGLGLRLIYFSYDVKMKEKGDIPEGYSVSREKKERFSLILESASTNQTSMYLCASSLGGSTDTQYFGPGTRLTVL.